This T cell receptor beta chain was captured by sequencing in a study of OX40 agonist ivuxolimab in advanced cancers. Study findings and constraints: Still undetermined is the antigen specificity of the expanded peripheral T cells.

CDR1 is MNHEY, CDR2 SVGAGI, per germline. The V end was cut by 6 bases, the J end by 9 bases, with 23 bases between. This CDR3 region has 15 residues. Of note for this clone: Its antigen is not known.

Here immunoSEQ multiplex PCR was the method, and the copy in TCRdb shows in-frame clones only, minus some. The sample holds around 67,000 clones, roughly 85% seen once. The material sequenced was CD4+ or CD8+ T cells sorted from blood, taken in a trial of the OX40 agonist ivuxolimab. The sequence came from an adult with an advanced solid tumor such as melanoma, head and neck, liver or kidney cancer. The rearrangement links TRBV6-5 to TRBJ1-2, with D perhaps matching TRBD1 (6 bases). Here the CDR3 DNA reads TGTGCCAGCAGATCCGGACAGCAAAGGATGGTACGCTACACCTTC. It translates to CASRSGQQRMVRYTF.